The present TCR beta chain was sequenced within a study of blood T cell repertoires in COVID-19. Study-level information: Acute and convalescent COVID-19 samples came from the United States, Italy and Spain.

Measured with immunoSEQ multiplex PCR; TCRdb has only the in-frame clones, and not every one. In the table there are around 200,000 clones, approximately 90% of which are singletons. Adults between roughly 18 and 95 years of age took part from 20 to 25 US areas. In assigning cohorts, the study relied on participant-reported clinical history. The CDR3 is 16 amino acids. Germline V gene sequence: CDR1 SNHLY, CDR2 FYNNEI. V shed 2 bases and J 1 base; nucleotides not matched to a gene: 5. The clonotype comes from a woman aged 25 to 39 who had recovered from COVID-19. Sequencing was carried out using PBMCs or T cells enriched from blood (not recorded which). The V gene is TRBV2, the J gene TRBJ2-3; TRBD2 agrees at 8 bases. The CDR3 here is CASSENGGVRTDTQYF. The CDR3 DNA sequence: TGTGCCAGCAGTGAAAACGGGGGGGTTCGCACAGATACGCAGTATTTT.